This entry features one T cell receptor (beta chain) sequence. Its antigen remains unidentified. This sample stems from a study of T cells in tuberculosis. Whole-study results and caveats: Active tuberculosis alpha repertoires lay closer to GMM-specific TCRs than controls'.

Germline V CDR1 and CDR2: LNHDA, SQIVND (reference sequence). V lost 4 bases, J lost 1 base, and 5 bases stayed unmatched. This CDR3 is built from 16 residues. Clones were read by immunoSEQ multiplex PCR, and TCRdb kept only the in-frame ones, dropping some. The sample consists of 35,000 to 40,000 clones, 90% to 95% of them appearing once. This chain joins TRBV19 and TRBJ1-5, with 9 bases aligning to TRBD1. Sequences were obtained from PBMCs. The TCR was taken from a donor between 10 and 35 years old with latent tuberculosis or without tuberculosis infection. Some clones in this sample may be carry-over from other donors' samples. CDR3 coding DNA: TGTGCCAGTAGTAATTTTGACAGGGGGAGCAATCAGCCCCAGCATTTT. The encoded protein is CASSNFDRGSNQPQHF.